Within the sample, the clone carrying this T cell receptor (beta chain) is medium-sized. Its specificity is unknown. The entry originates in a study of T cell repertoires in aging, cancer and after chemotherapy. Study information: Pre- and post-chemotherapy samples were paired from chronic lymphocytic leukemia patients treated with fludarabine- or bendamustine-based regimens.

Multiplex touch-down PCR with TRB-A/B primers amplified rearranged V-D-J TRB sequences. TCRdb called the multiplex PCR reads again in MiXCR, with one record for every CDR3 protein. The sample holds several thousand distinct CDR3 sequences, more than 20% seen once. TCR beta rearrangements were amplified from peripheral blood genomic DNA. Study-level findings and limits: Loss of evenness, beyond lost richness, contributed to age-related TCR diversity decline in cancer patients. Age-matched healthy donors had significantly more diverse, less clonal blood TCR repertoires than untreated cancer patients. Median generation probability rose over the chemotherapy interval in each cancer cohort, suggesting rebound thymic output.

Per the germline V gene, CDR1 is LNHDA and CDR2 is SQIVND (reference sequence). The CDR3 runs to 13 residues. V trimming: 7 bases; J trimming: 6 bases; junction bases outside the gene matches: 8. The V gene is TRBV19, the J gene TRBJ2-7; TRBD1 matches at 8 bases. The material sequenced was blood. This TCR was recovered from a human donor with a blood cancer. The CDR3 here is CASTLTGGSEQYF. The CDR3 DNA is TGTGCCAGTACCCTCACAGGGGGAAGCGAGCAGTACTTC.